The rows below give T cell receptor beta chains drawn from one sample of a study of shared clonotypes between healthy human individuals. The protocol was immunoSEQ multiplex PCR, while the TCRdb copy is restricted to in-frame clones and leaves out a portion. The table has 450,000 to 500,000 clones, 70% to 85% seen once; the top ten hold around 12%. The sample was PBMCs. Receptor source: a woman in her 40s in good health. Some clones in this sample may be carry-over from other donors' samples. Each CDR3 is given with its conserved first and last residue. The order of the fields is J gene, clone size, V gene, D gene, CDR3 protein, CDR3 DNA. The D gene is left open where the match is weak. Only some rows state a clone size, as once, few, many or a class for expanded clones.

j_gene: TRBJ1-1; abundance: .; v_gene: TRBV7-9; d_gene: .; CDR3aa: CASSSIAGPEAFF; CDR3nt: TGTGCCAGCAGCTCCATAGCGGGTCCTGAAGCTTTCTTT
j_gene: TRBJ2-7; abundance: .; v_gene: TRBV4-2; d_gene: .; CDR3aa: CASSQVLGVYEQYF; CDR3nt: TGTGCCAGCAGCCAAGTTTTAGGGGTATACGAGCAGTACTTC
j_gene: TRBJ2-7; abundance: .; v_gene: TRBV27; d_gene: TRBD2; CDR3aa: CASSSRLAEIYEQYF; CDR3nt: TGTGCCAGCAGTTCCCGACTAGCGGAAATCTACGAGCAGTACTTC
j_gene: TRBJ2-5; abundance: many; v_gene: TRBV7-3; d_gene: .; CDR3aa: CASSLIGRFQETQYF; CDR3nt: TGTGCCAGCAGCTTAATCGGGCGTTTCCAAGAGACCCAGTACTTC
j_gene: TRBJ2-7; abundance: once; v_gene: TRBV6-5; d_gene: TRBD1; CDR3aa: CASRATGVPYEQYF; CDR3nt: TGTGCCAGCAGGGCGACAGGGGTACCCTACGAGCAGTACTTC
j_gene: TRBJ2-3; abundance: .; v_gene: TRBV5-1; d_gene: .; CDR3aa: CASSPSSGGASTDTQYF; CDR3nt: TGCGCCAGCAGCCCCAGCTCCGGCGGAGCTAGCACAGATACGCAGTATTTT
j_gene: TRBJ2-2; abundance: few; v_gene: TRBV7-2; d_gene: TRBD1; CDR3aa: CASSLRTGSTGELFF; CDR3nt: TGTGCCAGCAGCTTAAGGACAGGGTCCACCGGGGAGCTGTTTTTT
j_gene: TRBJ2-6; abundance: .; v_gene: TRBV9; d_gene: .; CDR3aa: CASSNLQGSGANVLTF; CDR3nt: TGTGCCAGCAGCAACCTACAGGGTTCTGGGGCCAACGTCCTGACTTTC
j_gene: TRBJ2-7; abundance: many; v_gene: TRBV30; d_gene: .; CDR3aa: CAWSLADRDVSEQYF; CDR3nt: TGTGCCTGGAGTCTAGCGGACAGGGATGTGTCCGAGCAGTACTTC
j_gene: TRBJ2-5; abundance: .; v_gene: TRBV4-3; d_gene: .; CDR3aa: CASSPALGSAEGETQYF; CDR3nt: TGCGCCAGCAGCCCCGCACTCGGGTCCGCAGAGGGGGAGACCCAGTACTTC
j_gene: TRBJ2-5; abundance: .; v_gene: TRBV5-4; d_gene: .; CDR3aa: CASSLAFLPEETQYF; CDR3nt: TGTGCCAGCAGCTTGGCCTTCTTGCCAGAGGAGACCCAGTACTTC
j_gene: TRBJ2-7; abundance: .; v_gene: TRBV30; d_gene: .; CDR3aa: CAWSVALTYEQYF; CDR3nt: TGTGCCTGGAGTGTTGCGTTAACCTACGAGCAGTACTTC
j_gene: TRBJ2-3; abundance: .; v_gene: TRBV28; d_gene: .; CDR3aa: CASSSLGGEGTDTQYF; CDR3nt: TGTGCCAGCAGTTCACTGGGGGGCGAGGGCACAGATACGCAGTATTTT
j_gene: TRBJ2-2; abundance: .; v_gene: TRBV7-2; d_gene: TRBD2; CDR3aa: CASSLTGGWNTGELFF; CDR3nt: TGTGCCAGCAGCTTAACGGGAGGGTGGAACACCGGGGAGCTGTTTTTT
j_gene: TRBJ2-7; abundance: .; v_gene: TRBV7-2; d_gene: TRBD1; CDR3aa: CASSLVMGQTYEQYF; CDR3nt: TGTGCCAGCAGCTTAGTCATGGGACAGACCTACGAGCAGTACTTC
j_gene: TRBJ2-1; abundance: .; v_gene: TRBV5-1; d_gene: TRBD1; CDR3aa: CASSLGFGTGYYNEQFF; CDR3nt: TGCGCCAGCAGCTTGGGTTTCGGGACAGGCTACTACAATGAGCAGTTCTTC
j_gene: TRBJ2-7; abundance: .; v_gene: TRBV11-2; d_gene: .; CDR3aa: CASSPAGLTYEQYF; CDR3nt: TGTGCCAGCAGCCCAGCCGGACTCACCTACGAGCAGTACTTC
j_gene: TRBJ2-2; abundance: few; v_gene: TRBV5-1; d_gene: TRBD1; CDR3aa: CASSFSPRGPYTGELFF; CDR3nt: TGCGCCAGCAGCTTTTCCCCCAGGGGGCCGTACACCGGGGAGCTGTTTTTT
j_gene: TRBJ2-3; abundance: .; v_gene: TRBV10-2; d_gene: TRBD2; CDR3aa: CASSDSRLAGVDTQYF; CDR3nt: TGCGCCAGCAGTGATTCCCGCCTAGCGGGAGTAGATACGCAGTATTTT
j_gene: TRBJ1-4; abundance: .; v_gene: TRBV10-1; d_gene: .; CDR3aa: CASSEEQFGGKLFF; CDR3nt: TGCGCCAGCAGTGAGGAACAGTTTGGTGGAAAACTGTTTTTT
j_gene: TRBJ1-1; abundance: .; v_gene: TRBV7-9; d_gene: TRBD1; CDR3aa: CASSPPGGAVAAFF; CDR3nt: TGTGCCAGCAGCCCCCCAGGGGGGGCCGTTGCAGCTTTCTTT
j_gene: TRBJ2-1; abundance: .; v_gene: TRBV7-9; d_gene: .; CDR3aa: CASITGPPFDEQFF; CDR3nt: TGTGCCAGCATCACGGGACCACCATTTGATGAGCAGTTCTTC
j_gene: TRBJ2-2; abundance: .; v_gene: TRBV2; d_gene: TRBD2; CDR3aa: CASAGEGVGELFF; CDR3nt: TGTGCCAGCGCGGGGGAGGGCGTCGGGGAGCTGTTTTTT
j_gene: TRBJ2-5; abundance: .; v_gene: TRBV7-9; d_gene: .; CDR3aa: CASSLAGRVETQYF; CDR3nt: TGTGCCAGCAGCTTAGCGGGCAGGGTTGAGACCCAGTACTTC
j_gene: TRBJ2-3; abundance: .; v_gene: TRBV7-3; d_gene: .; CDR3aa: CASSPPGGGGSQYF; CDR3nt: TGTGCCAGCAGCCCCCCCGGCGGAGGAGGTTCGCAGTATTTT
j_gene: TRBJ2-1; abundance: .; v_gene: TRBV10-3; d_gene: .; CDR3aa: CAIAGTGNNEQFF; CDR3nt: TGTGCCATCGCGGGGACGGGAAACAATGAGCAGTTCTTC
j_gene: TRBJ2-2; abundance: .; v_gene: TRBV6-1; d_gene: .; CDR3aa: CASSGEGTYTGELFF; CDR3nt: TGTGCCAGCAGTGGCGAGGGAACCTACACCGGGGAGCTGTTTTTT
j_gene: TRBJ2-5; abundance: many; v_gene: TRBV5-6; d_gene: TRBD2; CDR3aa: CASSSRLAGLAETQYF; CDR3nt: TGTGCCAGCAGCTCAAGACTAGCGGGACTGGCGGAGACCCAGTACTTC
j_gene: TRBJ2-3; abundance: .; v_gene: TRBV27; d_gene: TRBD2; CDR3aa: CASSLSKGTSSDTQYF; CDR3nt: TGTGCCAGCAGTTTATCGAAAGGGACTAGCTCAGATACGCAGTATTTT
j_gene: TRBJ2-1; abundance: .; v_gene: TRBV7-6; d_gene: .; CDR3aa: CASSPYATGTRTYNEQFF; CDR3nt: TGTGCCAGCAGCCCTTACGCCACCGGGACCCGAACCTACAATGAGCAGTTCTTC
j_gene: TRBJ1-2; abundance: .; v_gene: TRBV27; d_gene: .; CDR3aa: CASSASRQAGYGYTF; CDR3nt: TGTGCCAGCAGTGCATCAAGGCAGGCCGGGTATGGCTACACCTTC
j_gene: TRBJ2-3; abundance: .; v_gene: TRBV29-1; d_gene: TRBD2; CDR3aa: CSLTSGSTDTQYF; CDR3nt: TGCAGCCTAACTAGCGGGAGTACAGATACGCAGTATTTT
j_gene: TRBJ1-2; abundance: .; v_gene: TRBV6-1; d_gene: .; CDR3aa: CASSERTAGYTF; CDR3nt: TGTGCCAGCAGTGAGAGAACGGCGGGCTACACCTTC
j_gene: TRBJ2-1; abundance: .; v_gene: TRBV2; d_gene: .; CDR3aa: CASSDGRVADNEQFF; CDR3nt: TGTGCCAGCAGTGACGGCAGGGTGGCGGACAATGAGCAGTTCTTC
j_gene: TRBJ2-2; abundance: .; v_gene: TRBV7-2; d_gene: .; CDR3aa: CASSLGARPPGELFF; CDR3nt: TGTGCCAGCAGCTTAGGAGCGAGGCCTCCCGGGGAGCTGTTTTTT
j_gene: TRBJ2-1; abundance: .; v_gene: TRBV4-3; d_gene: .; CDR3aa: CASSTYSNWGNEQFF; CDR3nt: TGCGCCAGCAGCACATATTCCAACTGGGGGAATGAGCAGTTCTTC
j_gene: TRBJ1-4; abundance: .; v_gene: TRBV28; d_gene: .; CDR3aa: CASSFQAGTNEKLFF; CDR3nt: TGTGCCAGCAGTTTTCAGGCCGGGACTAATGAAAAACTGTTTTTT
j_gene: TRBJ2-7; abundance: .; v_gene: TRBV27; d_gene: .; CDR3aa: CASSLNPAGSYEQYF; CDR3nt: TGTGCCAGCAGTTTAAACCCCGCAGGGTCCTACGAGCAGTACTTC
j_gene: TRBJ2-1; abundance: few; v_gene: TRBV19; d_gene: .; CDR3aa: CASSIGGTNYNEQFF; CDR3nt: TGTGCCAGTAGTATCGGGGGCACCAACTACAATGAGCAGTTCTTC
j_gene: TRBJ1-3; abundance: .; v_gene: TRBV5-1; d_gene: .; CDR3aa: CASSLEPTSGNTIYF; CDR3nt: TGCGCCAGCAGCTTGGAACCGACATCTGGAAACACCATATATTTT
j_gene: TRBJ2-7; abundance: .; v_gene: TRBV13; d_gene: .; CDR3aa: CASRLESSSYEQYF; CDR3nt: TGTGCCAGCAGATTAGAATCCTCCTCCTACGAGCAGTACTTC
j_gene: TRBJ2-3; abundance: .; v_gene: TRBV27; d_gene: .; CDR3aa: CASSLGYGRTDTQYF; CDR3nt: TGTGCCAGCAGTTTAGGGTATGGCCGCACAGATACGCAGTATTTT
j_gene: TRBJ2-1; abundance: .; v_gene: TRBV29-1; d_gene: .; CDR3aa: CSLQGSGAGQFF; CDR3nt: TGCAGCCTACAGGGTAGCGGAGCTGGGCAGTTCTTC
j_gene: TRBJ2-3; abundance: few; v_gene: TRBV5-1; d_gene: .; CDR3aa: CASSLSVGGGGDTQYF; CDR3nt: TGCGCCAGCAGCTTGAGCGTGGGAGGGGGCGGAGATACGCAGTATTTT
j_gene: TRBJ2-1; abundance: .; v_gene: TRBV2; d_gene: .; CDR3aa: CASSEMDRNEQFF; CDR3nt: TGTGCCAGCAGCGAAATGGACCGGAATGAGCAGTTCTTC
j_gene: TRBJ1-2; abundance: .; v_gene: TRBV28; d_gene: .; CDR3aa: CASSVQPGPPGDGYTF; CDR3nt: TGTGCCAGCAGTGTCCAACCGGGGCCCCCAGGGGATGGCTACACCTTC